This paragraph reports one TCR beta chain. Its antigen remains unidentified. No per-base quality is available; no much larger clone lies one base away. From each donor, a single peripheral blood sample of 100 to 150 mL on average was drawn into heparinised tubes. Naive, central memory, regulatory and stem cell-like memory CD4+ T cells were sorted on a BD FACSAria II using a panel including CD45RO, CCR7, CD25, CD127, CD95 and CD27. Purity was above 95% for every sorted population. PBMCs were separated immediately by Lymphoprep density gradient centrifugation and were stained directly, without being cultured. To minimize batch effects, samples were stained and sorted in pairs, one healthy donor with one patient per experiment. The entire amount of isolated RNA was reverse transcribed using the High Capacity cDNA Reverse Transcription Kit, so the sequenced TCRB transcripts were expressed ones. Deep immunoSEQ sequencing was applied to naive, central memory and regulatory T cell samples, giving an average of about 3.4 million total reads per sample. Sorted cells were lysed in RLT buffer, and RNA was extracted using DNase-treated RNeasy Micro or Mini kits according to cell number. Each cell subset was processed on its own to prevent cross-contamination, while patient and healthy donor samples were processed together. TCRB sequences were amplified from cDNA with the immunoSEQ multiplex PCR, producing 87-bp fragments spanning the CDR3 region. Sequencing of the amplicons was done on the Illumina HiSeq platform. The authors processed their data as follows. PCR bias was computationally corrected using synthetic template baselines, reads within Hamming distance 2 were collapsed, and singletons that could not be merged were discarded. Reads were aligned to IMGT to assign V, D and J genes, CDR3 length, and insertions or deletions at six rearrangement sites. Clonotype counts were normalized to sorted cell number within each subset before computing true diversity and Gini coefficients with the tcR R package. The overlap coefficient, calculated on TCRB nucleotide sequences, was used to quantify repertoire sharing. Out-of-frame TCRB sequences from naive cells were analyzed as a proxy for the pre-selection repertoire. Sourced from immuneACCESS, this table was stored by TCRdb with only in-frame sequences that have V and J called. A share of the clones is absent; for the studies checked, an unresolved V gene accounts for under half, and the remainder has no known explanation. From that table come the V and J calls and clone size; the DNA was used to work out D and trimming. The sample profile shows around 500,000 clones; over 25% of them were found once. Clones ranked in the top ten supply roughly 0.06% of the sample.

The data belong to a study of beta chain features in type 1 diabetes (dated by TCRdb to 2017 to 2018). Study-wide context: Mean age, gender distribution, total cell number and subset yield were not different between patients and healthy donors. Across all samples, almost 110 million sorted cells were examined, and cell number per subset correlated strongly with RNA yield. The study compared TCRB repertoires of sorted circulating CD4+ T cell subsets between recently diagnosed type 1 diabetes patients and matched healthy donors. Regulatory and stem cell-like memory subsets were obtained from only 8 patients and roughly eight healthy donors, while naive and central memory subsets were obtained from all 30 or so donors.

The investigation overall reported the following: Naive, central memory and regulatory TCRB repertoires appeared to be more alike among patients than among healthy donors. Because cDNA was sequenced instead of genomic DNA, activated cells with high expression could be over-represented, although the groups did not differ in activation or CD3 levels. HLA sub-analyses involved small numbers of individuals, so any influence of HLA type on TCRB rearrangement remained unresolved. Patients with type 1 diabetes made fewer insertions and deleted more nucleotides at VDJ recombination sites, implying thymic rearrangement abnormalities. PCR may preferentially amplify shorter templates, but because patient and control samples were amplified and corrected together, any resulting skew would affect both groups equally. In all four CD4+ subsets, TCRB CDR3 length was moderately but significantly shorter in type 1 diabetes patients.

CDR1 SQVTM and CDR2 ANQGSEA are derived from the germline V gene. The V end gives up 7 bases and the J end 2 bases, leaving 10 bases in the junction not matched to a gene. Its CDR3 holds 15 amino acids, cysteine through phenylalanine. Only the CDR3 part of the read is kept: 45 bases, read in frame from the first base. This TCR was sampled from a young man in good health. The sequencing sample was made of naive CD4+ T cells from blood. The intended sense of this specimen's cell subset or site label: true naive CD4+ T cells. The sequence joins TRBV29-1 to TRBJ2-5; 10 junctional bases match TRBD2. The bases read TGCAGCGCCTGCGCGACTAGCGGGCAACAAGAGACCCAGTACTTC. It translates as CSACATSGQQETQYF.